This T cell receptor beta chain was captured by sequencing in a study of T cells after yellow fever vaccination. Germline lookup yields CDR1 LGHDT and CDR2 YNNKEL (reference sequence). Trimming removed 2 bases from V and 4 bases from J; junction bases left unmatched: 3. The CDR3 has 14 amino acids. Whole-study findings and limits: One caveat is that FACS-sorted repertoires could contain abundant clonotypes contaminating from the bulk population. Most clones from primary vaccination resurfaced after the booster (about 96% CD4, 75% to 90% CD8).

On this clonotype: Its antigen is undetermined.

As TCR cDNA was made by 5'RACE template switching, a universal primer site and UMIs were added. TCRdb reprocessed the 5' RACE reads with MiXCR, giving one entry per CDR3 protein. The table shows 300,000 to 400,000 distinct CDR3 sequences, with about 10% occurring only once. The sequenced sample was CD4+ T cells sorted from PBMCs, obtained 45 days after the yellow fever booster vaccination. This sequence was found in a young man who received the YFV17D yellow fever vaccine. The chain recombines TRBV3-1 with TRBJ2-3; 7 bases map to TRBD2. CDR3 coding DNA: TGTGCCAGCAGCCAACAGCGGGGCTCAGATACGCAGTATTTT. It is translated as CASSQQRGSDTQYF.